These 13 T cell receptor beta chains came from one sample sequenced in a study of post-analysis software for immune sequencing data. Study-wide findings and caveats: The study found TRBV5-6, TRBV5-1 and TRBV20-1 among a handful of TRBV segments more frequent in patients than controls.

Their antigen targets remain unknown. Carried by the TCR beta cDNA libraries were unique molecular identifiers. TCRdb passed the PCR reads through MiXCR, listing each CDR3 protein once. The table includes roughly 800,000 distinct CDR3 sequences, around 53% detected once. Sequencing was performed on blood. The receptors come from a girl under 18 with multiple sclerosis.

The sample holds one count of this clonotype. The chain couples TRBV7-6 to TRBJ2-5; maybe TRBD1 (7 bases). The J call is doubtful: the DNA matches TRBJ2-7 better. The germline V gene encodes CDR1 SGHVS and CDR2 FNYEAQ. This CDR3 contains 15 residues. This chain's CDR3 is CASSLVIQGGHEQYF. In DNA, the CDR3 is TGTGCCAGCAGCTTAGTTATCCAGGGGGGCCACGAGCAGTACTTC.

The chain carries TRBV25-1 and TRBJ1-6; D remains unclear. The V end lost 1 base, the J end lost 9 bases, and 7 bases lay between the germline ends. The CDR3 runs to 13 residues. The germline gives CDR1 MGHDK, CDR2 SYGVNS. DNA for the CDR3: TGTGCCAGCAGTGAATTGATGGGTTCACCCCTCCACTTT. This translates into CASSELMGSPLHF.

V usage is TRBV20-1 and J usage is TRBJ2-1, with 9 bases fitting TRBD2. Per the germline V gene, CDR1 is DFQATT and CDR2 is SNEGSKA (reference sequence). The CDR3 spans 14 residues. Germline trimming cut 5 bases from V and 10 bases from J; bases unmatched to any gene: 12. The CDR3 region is CSALEQRGVGEQFF. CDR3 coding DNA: TGCAGTGCTCTAGAGCAGCGGGGGGTGGGGGAGCAGTTCTTC.

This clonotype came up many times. The CDR3 is CASSLAHGAQETQYF. The CDR3 coding sequence is TGTGCCAGCAGCTTAGCGCATGGGGCTCAAGAGACCCAGTACTTC. This chain links TRBV7-8 with TRBJ2-5, with D perhaps TRBD1 (5 bases). CDR1 is SGHVS and CDR2 is FQNEAQ in the germline V gene. The V gene lost 0 bases and the J gene lost 2 bases, with 10 bases spanning the gap. The CDR3 sequence is 15 residues long.

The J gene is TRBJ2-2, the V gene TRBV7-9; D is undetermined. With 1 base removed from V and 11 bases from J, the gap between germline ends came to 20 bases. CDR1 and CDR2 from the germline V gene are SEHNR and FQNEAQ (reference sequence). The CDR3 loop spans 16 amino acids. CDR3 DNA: TGTGCCAGCAGCTTAGAGGCCCCTTCGATGGGCGGAGAGCTGTTTTTT. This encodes CASSLEAPSMGGELFF. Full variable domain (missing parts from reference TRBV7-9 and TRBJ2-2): DTGVSQNPRHKITKRGQNVTFRCDPISEHNRLYWYRQTLGQGPEFLTYFQNEAQLEKSRLLSDRFSAERPKGSFSTLEIQRTEQGDSAMYLCASSLEAPSMGGELFFGEGSRLTVL.

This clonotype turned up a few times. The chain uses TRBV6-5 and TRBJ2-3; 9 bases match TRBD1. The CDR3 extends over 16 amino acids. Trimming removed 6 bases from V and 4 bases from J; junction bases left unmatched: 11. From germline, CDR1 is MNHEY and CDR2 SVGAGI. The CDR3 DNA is TGTGCCAGCAGAACCGGACAGGGGAGGGCTCCAGATACGCAGTATTTT. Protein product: CASRTGQGRAPDTQYF.

CDR3 DNA: TGTGCCATCAGTGTGAGTTGGGCAGGGTTGGATGAGCAGTTCTTC. It translates to CAISVSWAGLDEQFF. The J gene is TRBJ2-1, the V gene TRBV10-3, with D perhaps matching TRBD1 (5 bases). Germline V CDR1 and CDR2: ENHRY, SYGVKD. V was cut by 4 bases and J by 8 bases, with 18 bases left in between. The CDR3 length is 15 residues.

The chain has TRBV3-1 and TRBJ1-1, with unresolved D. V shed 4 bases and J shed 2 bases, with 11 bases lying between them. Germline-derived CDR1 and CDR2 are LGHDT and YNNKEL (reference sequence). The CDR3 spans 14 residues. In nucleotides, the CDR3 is TGTGCCAGCAGCCCCTATAACGGAAACACTGAAGCTTTCTTT. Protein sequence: CASSPYNGNTEAFF.

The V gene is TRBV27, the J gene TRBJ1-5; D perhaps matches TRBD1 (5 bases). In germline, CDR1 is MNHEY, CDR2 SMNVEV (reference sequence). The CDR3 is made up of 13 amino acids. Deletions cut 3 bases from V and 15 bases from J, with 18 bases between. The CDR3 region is CASSLAAGGMLHF. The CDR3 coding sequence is TGTGCCAGCAGTTTGGCGGCCGGGGGTATGCTGCATTTT.

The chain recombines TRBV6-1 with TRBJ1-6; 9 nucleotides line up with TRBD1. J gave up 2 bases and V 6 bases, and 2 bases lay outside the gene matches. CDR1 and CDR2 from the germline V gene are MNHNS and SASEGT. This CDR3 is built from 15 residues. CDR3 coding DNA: TGTGCCAGCAGGGACAGGGGCGCCTATAATTCACCCCTCCACTTT. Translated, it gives CASRDRGAYNSPLHF.

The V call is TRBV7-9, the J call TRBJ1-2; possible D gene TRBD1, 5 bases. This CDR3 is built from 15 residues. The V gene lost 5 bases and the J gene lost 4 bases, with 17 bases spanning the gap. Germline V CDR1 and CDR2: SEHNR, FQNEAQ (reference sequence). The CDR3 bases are TGTGCCAGCAGCCCAGGGTGGGGCAGGATCTATGGCTACACCTTC. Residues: CASSPGWGRIYGYTF.

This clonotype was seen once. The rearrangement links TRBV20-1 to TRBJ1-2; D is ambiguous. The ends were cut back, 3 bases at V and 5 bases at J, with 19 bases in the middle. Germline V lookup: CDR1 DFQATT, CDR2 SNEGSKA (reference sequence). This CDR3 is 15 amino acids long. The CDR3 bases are TGCAGTGCTAGGTACCTCCATCCCCAAGGGTATGGCTACACCTTC. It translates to CSARYLHPQGYGYTF.

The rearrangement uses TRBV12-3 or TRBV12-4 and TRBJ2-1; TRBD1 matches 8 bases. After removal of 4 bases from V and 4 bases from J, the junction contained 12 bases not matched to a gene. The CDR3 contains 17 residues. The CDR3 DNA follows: TGTGCCAGCAGTTCCTACATCCCCGGGACAGGTTACAATGAGCAGTTCTTC. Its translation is CASSSYIPGTGYNEQFF.